This T cell receptor (beta chain) was identified during a study of blood T cell repertoires in COVID-19. Only one count was recorded for this clone. Using immunoSEQ multiplex PCR, the repertoire was profiled, and TCRdb retains in-frame clones only, with some absent. The sample has around 250,000 clones, around 86% seen once. Germline CDR1 reads SNHLY; CDR2 reads FYNNEI. The length of the CDR3 is 18 residues. Trimming removed 6 bases from V and 2 bases from J; junction bases left unmatched: 19. The rearrangement uses TRBV2 and TRBJ2-7; 7 bases are shared with TRBD2. The sequenced sample consisted of peripheral blood. The receptor was isolated from a man aged 80 or over with acute or convalescent COVID-19. CDR3 DNA: TGTGCCAGCAGGGAGACCGCGCTGGGCGGGGGATTAACCTACGAGCAGTACTTC. It translates to CASRETALGGGLTYEQYF.